Below, 25 T cell receptor beta chains from the same sample are listed, as sequenced in a study of T cell changes during pregnancy in multiple sclerosis. Only in-frame clones appear in the TCRdb table, and some are missing; sequencing was by immunoSEQ multiplex PCR. The table lists 40,000 to 55,000 clones, about 90% of them singletons. The sample in question was CD4+ T cells from peripheral blood mononuclear cells, obtained in the second trimester of pregnancy. Receptor source: a female donor with multiple sclerosis, enrolled in a pregnancy study.

This chain joins TRBV6-1 and TRBJ1-5, with D possibly matching TRBD1 (6 bases). V was trimmed by 1 base and J by 10 bases, leaving 20 bases between them. The germline V gene encodes CDR1 MNHNS and CDR2 SASEGT. The CDR3 is made up of 16 amino acids. The CDR3 DNA is TGTGCCAGCAGTGAAGGCGGCCAGGGGTTGGCTTATCCCCAGCATTTT. This encodes CASSEGGQGLAYPQHF.

The genes are TRBV6-5 and TRBJ2-1; TRBD2 agrees at 10 bases. The CDR3 extends over 15 amino acids. Germline V lookup: CDR1 MNHEY, CDR2 SVGAGI. V lost 7 bases, J lost 7 bases, and 10 bases stayed unmatched. This CDR3 reads CASKPPSGGANEQFF. CDR3 DNA sequence: TGTGCCAGCAAGCCCCCCAGCGGGGGGGCGAATGAGCAGTTCTTC.

The chain combines TRBV18 with TRBJ2-3, with 9 positions matching TRBD1. CDR1 and CDR2 (germline): KGHSH, LQKENI. V dropped 4 bases and J dropped 4; count of bases not matched to a gene: 6. This CDR3 region has 15 residues. CDR3 protein: CASSHRTGAADTQYF. The CDR3 DNA reads TGTGCCAGCTCACACCGGACAGGGGCGGCAGATACGCAGTATTTT.

The J gene is TRBJ2-5, the V gene TRBV13; 8 nucleotides line up with TRBD1. V shed 4 bases, J shed 0 bases, and the junction held 7 bases outside the gene matches. CDR1 PRHDT and CDR2 FYEKMQ come from the germline V gene (reference sequence). CDR3 length equals 16 residues. In nucleotides, the CDR3 is TGTGCCAGCAGCTCAAGGACAGGGAGTTACCAAGAGACCCAGTACTTC. This codes for CASSSRTGSYQETQYF.

The chain joins TRBV27 to TRBJ2-1; 9 positions agree with TRBD1. The V and J ends lost 6 bases and 7 bases, in that order; junction bases with no gene match: 10. The V gene's germline CDR1 is MNHEY and CDR2 SMNVEV (reference sequence). The length of the CDR3 is 15 residues. The CDR3 DNA is TGTGCCAGCAGAAGAGCGGGACAGGGCGGTAATGAGCAGTTCTTC. This codes for CASRRAGQGGNEQFF.

The V gene is TRBV7-9, the J gene TRBJ1-2, with D unresolved. The CDR3 sequence is 14 residues long. The V and J ends lost 4 bases and 5 bases respectively, with 14 bases between them. The V gene's germline CDR1 is SEHNR and CDR2 FQNEAQ (reference sequence). The CDR3 DNA is TGTGCCAGCAGCTGGTCGGGGATAGGGTATGGCTACACCTTC. Translated: CASSWSGIGYGYTF.

V usage is TRBV18 and J usage is TRBJ1-3; D is undetermined. Germline values: CDR1 KGHSH, CDR2 LQKENI. CDR3 length equals 14 residues. The V and J ends lost 6 bases and 1 base respectively, with 10 bases between them. The DNA of the CDR3 is TGTGCCAGCTCGCCCGGCGGGTCTGGAAACACCATATATTTT. Translation: CASSPGGSGNTIYF. The full variable domain, with the rest looked up from reference TRBV18 and TRBJ1-3, is NAGVMQNPRHLVRRRGQEARLRCSPMKGHSHVYWYRQLPEEGLKFMVYLQKENIIDESGMPKERFSAEFPKEGPSILRIQQVVRGDSAAYFCASSPGGSGNTIYFGEGSWLTVV.

The chain carries TRBV7-2 and TRBJ2-3, with TRBD2 identical over 8 bases. CDR3 size: 12 residues. Germline V lookup: CDR1 SGHTA, CDR2 FQGNSA. Trimming cost V 4 bases and J 9 bases; bases outside gene matches: 3. In nucleotides, the CDR3 is TGTGCCAGCAGCTGGACTAGCAGCACGCAGTATTTT. Its translation is CASSWTSSTQYF. Full variable domain (rest looked up from reference TRBV7-2 and TRBJ2-3): GAGVSQSPSNKVTEKGKDVELRCDPISGHTALYWYRQSLGQGLEFLIYFQGNSAPDKSGLPSDRFSAERTGGSVSTLTIQRTQQEDSAVYLCASSWTSSTQYFGPGTRLTVL.

The chain recombines TRBV9 with TRBJ1-4, with D possibly TRBD1 on 5 matching bases. V dropped 0 bases and J dropped 2 bases, with 14 bases sitting between them. Germline-derived CDR1 and CDR2 are SGDLS and YYNGEE. This CDR3 is built from 17 residues. The CDR3 sequence: CASSVAGSPRTNEKLFF. As DNA, the CDR3 is TGTGCCAGCAGCGTAGCAGGGTCCCCTCGCACTAATGAAAAACTGTTTTTT.

The chain carries TRBV11-2 and TRBJ1-3; 7 bases agree with TRBD1. Germline loops: CDR1 SGHAT, CDR2 FQNNGV. With V trimmed by 3 bases and J by 0 bases, 11 bases remained unmatched. The length of the CDR3 is 18 residues. The chain's CDR3 is CASSFRDSWKDSGNTIYF. The CDR3 DNA follows: TGTGCCAGCAGCTTCCGGGACAGTTGGAAGGACTCTGGAAACACCATATATTTT.

The V call is TRBV19, the J call TRBJ2-2; 9 bases agree with TRBD2. V was pared by 3 bases and J by 1 base, with 0 bases of the junction left unmatched. The germline V gene has CDR1 LNHDA and CDR2 SQIVND (reference sequence). This CDR3 comprises 15 residues. The CDR3 DNA follows: TGTGCCAGTAGTATTAGCGGGGGGAACACCGGGGAGCTGTTTTTT. Protein sequence: CASSISGGNTGELFF.

DNA of the CDR3: TGCGCCAGCAGCTTGGCCCCAGCGGGGGGGCCGACAGATACGCAGTATTTT. It codes for CASSLAPAGGPTDTQYF. The chain recombines TRBV5-1 with TRBJ2-3; 10 bases match TRBD2. Germline loops: CDR1 SGHRS, CDR2 YFSETQ. CDR3 size: 17 residues. Germline trimming cut 0 bases from V and 3 bases from J; bases unmatched to any gene: 7.

The chain couples TRBV4-1 to TRBJ2-1; the D gene is possibly TRBD1 (6 bases). This CDR3 region has 16 residues. The V and J ends lost 1 base and 7 bases respectively, with 17 bases between them. Per the germline V gene, CDR1 is MGHRA and CDR2 is YSYEKL. CDR3 loop: CASSQAAQGLANEQFF. CDR3 DNA sequence: TGCGCCAGCAGCCAAGCCGCACAGGGTCTAGCAAATGAGCAGTTCTTC.

This rearrangement joins TRBV7-9 to TRBJ1-4, with D unresolved. Germline CDR1 SEHNR, CDR2 FQNEAQ (reference sequence). The CDR3 has 14 residues. V was shortened by 3 bases and J by 4 bases, with 9 bases between the two germline ends. The CDR3 spells CASSFKQINEKLFF. The CDR3 DNA reads TGTGCCAGCAGCTTTAAACAGATTAATGAAAAACTGTTTTTT. Using reference TRBV7-9 and TRBJ1-4 for the parts outside the CDR3, the full variable domain is DTGVSQNPRHKITKRGQNVTFRCDPISEHNRLYWYRQTLGQGPEFLTYFQNEAQLEKSRLLSDRFSAERPKGSFSTLEIQRTEQGDSAMYLCASSFKQINEKLFFGSGTQLSVL.

The rearrangement links TRBV5-1 to TRBJ1-4; D perhaps matches TRBD1 (5 bases). V was trimmed by 0 bases and J by 8 bases, leaving 14 bases between them. Germline V gene data show CDR1 as SGHRS and CDR2 as YFSETQ. The CDR3 runs 15 residues. The CDR3 region is CASSLEGRIREKLFF. CDR3 DNA: TGCGCCAGCAGCTTGGAGGGGAGGATACGAGAAAAACTGTTTTTT.

The chain links TRBV28 to TRBJ1-5; unclear D gene. The CDR3 length is 11 residues. CDR1 is MDHEN, CDR2 SYDVKM, per germline. Trimming shortened V by 4 bases and J by 10 bases, and 8 bases separated the two germline ends. The CDR3 DNA reads TGTGCCAGCAGTTCTGGCACCCCCCAGCATTTT. Its protein product is CASSSGTPQHF.

The chain links TRBV2 to TRBJ2-4, with 9 bases fitting TRBD1. Germline V lookup: CDR1 SNHLY, CDR2 FYNNEI. This CDR3 contains 16 residues. J gave up 0 bases and V 8 bases, and 8 bases lay outside the gene matches. CDR3 in DNA: TGTGCCAGCTCCCCGGACAGGGGACTAGCCAAAAACATTCAGTACTTC. Translating it yields CASSPDRGLAKNIQYF.

The V and J genes are TRBV5-1 and TRBJ1-5; no clear D gene. Trimming pared 1 base from V and 5 bases from J, leaving 7 bases between. The CDR3 runs 13 residues. Germline V gives CDR1 SGHRS, CDR2 YFSETQ. The CDR3 sequence: CASSLLGDQPQHF. The CDR3 DNA reads as TGCGCCAGCAGCTTGCTCGGGGATCAGCCCCAGCATTTT.

The chain employs TRBV11-2 and TRBJ2-2; 7 positions match TRBD1. The V gene end was trimmed by 5 bases and the J gene end by 1 base; junction bases not matched to a gene: 4. Germline loops: CDR1 SGHAT, CDR2 FQNNGV. The CDR3 has 15 amino acids. CDR3 nucleotides: TGTGCCAGCAGCCTGGGGGACAGGAACACCGGGGAGCTGTTTTTT. Residues: CASSLGDRNTGELFF.

The chain is built from TRBV19 and TRBJ1-1; no definite D call. Trimming cost V 6 bases and J 1 base, with 12 bases left between them. The germline CDR1 and CDR2 sequences are LNHDA and SQIVND (reference sequence). There are 14 residues in the CDR3. For the CDR3, the DNA is TGTGCCAGTAGCCCTCTGGGAGGGAACACTGAAGCTTTCTTT. This codes for CASSPLGGNTEAFF.

This clone occurred once. The chain combines TRBV5-8 with TRBJ1-1; maybe TRBD1 (5 bases). Trimming shortened V by 0 bases and J by 8 bases, and 14 bases separated the two germline ends. From germline, CDR1 is SGHTS and CDR2 YDEGEE. The CDR3 spans 14 residues. CDR3 sequence (DNA): TGTGCCAGCAGCTTGGCCTTGGGGGGGTCGGAAGCTTTCTTT. Translation gives CASSLALGGSEAFF. Complete variable domain (other parts from reference TRBV5-8 and TRBJ1-1): EAGVTQSPTHLIKTRGQQATLRCSPISGHTSVYWYQQALGLGLQFLLWYDEGEERNRGNFPPRFSGRQFPNYSSELNVNALELEDSALYLCASSLALGGSEAFFGQGTRLTVV.

The rearrangement uses TRBV9 and TRBJ1-6; D is unclear. V lost 0 bases to trimming and J lost 7 bases, with 5 bases between them. CDR1 is SGDLS, CDR2 YYNGEE, per germline. This CDR3 spans 13 amino acids. The CDR3 DNA reads as TGTGCCAGCAGCGTAGAACGGAATTCACCCCTCCACTTT. Translation gives CASSVERNSPLHF.

CDR3 nucleotide sequence: TGTGCCAGCAGTCGAAGGGGGAACACCGGGGAGCTGTTTTTT. Translating it yields CASSRRGNTGELFF. The chain uses TRBV6-1 and TRBJ2-2; tentatively, D is TRBD1 (5 bases). Germline loops: CDR1 MNHNS, CDR2 SASEGT. The V end lost 5 bases, the J end lost 1 base, and 8 bases lay between the germline ends. CDR3 size: 14 residues.

The chain employs TRBV2 and TRBJ2-7; 9 nucleotides match TRBD1. After removal of 6 bases from V and 6 bases from J, the junction contained 9 bases not matched to a gene. Germline lookup yields CDR1 SNHLY and CDR2 FYNNEI. This CDR3 region has 14 residues. The CDR3 region has the DNA TGTGCCAGCAGCTTACCGGGACAGGGTTCCGAGCAGTACTTC. As protein: CASSLPGQGSEQYF.

The V call is TRBV7-8, the J call TRBJ1-6; 10 nucleotides agree with TRBD1. Per germline, CDR1 SGHVS and CDR2 FQNEAQ. CDR3 size: 14 residues. The trim removed 4 bases at V and 8 bases at J, leaving 2 bases unmatched. CDR3 DNA sequence: TGTGCCAGCAGCTCGGACAGGGGGTATTCACCCCTCCACTTT. Translated: CASSSDRGYSPLHF.